The table lists the clone carrying this T cell receptor (beta chain) with many counts. Antigen unknown. TCRdb recomputed calls from the multiplex PCR reads with MiXCR, one row per CDR3 protein. The data contain about 230,000 distinct CDR3 sequences, approximately 30% of them singletons. The CDR3 spans 13 residues. Trimming stripped 5 bases from V and 4 bases from J, with 8 bases between. The V gene's germline CDR1 is SEHNR and CDR2 FQNEAQ (reference sequence). This sample stems from a study of breast tumors, draining lymph nodes, adjacent tissues. Study-level points and caveats: Compared with basal-like, luminal-like tumors shared significantly more repertoire with nontumor tissue. The data were judged consistent with most tumor T cells coming from lymph node and expanding in tumor. Data only fit, rather than demonstrated, lymph node origin of most tumor T cells. Tumor repertoires ranked between lymph nodes and nontumor tissue in diversity, with V and J gene preferences.

Breast cancer patients provided tissue from their axillary draining lymph nodes. This sequence joins TRBV7-9 and TRBJ2-2, with D unclear. The source of this sequence is a female donor with breast cancer. Some clones in this sample may be carry-over from other donors' samples. Specimen: axillary lymph node tissue. The CDR3 sequence is CASSPQSTGELFF. CDR3 sequence (DNA): TGTGCCAGCAGCCCCCAGAGCACCGGGGAGCTGTTTTTT.